The present TCR beta chain was sequenced within a study of T cell repertoires in cytomegalovirus infection. Study details: In public TCR beta signatures, there were indications of both CMV infection and matching HLA type. Findings and caveats of the study: CMV-specific TCR beta clonotypes restricted by HLA-C dominated the ex vivo response.

Regarding this clonotype: The antigen is undetermined.

TCRdb reprocessed the reads via MiXCR and lists one record per CDR3 protein. The repertoire holds 450,000 to 650,000 distinct CDR3 sequences, with around a quarter as singletons. Per germline, CDR1 SGHNT and CDR2 YYREEE (reference sequence). The ends lost 4 bases at V and 8 bases at J; junction bases unmatched: 8. The CDR3 loop spans 14 amino acids. This receptor was obtained from a human donor in good health (CMV status not recorded). Some clones in this sample may be carry-over from other donors' samples. The specimen sequenced was PBMCs. This chain connects TRBV5-4 to TRBJ2-3; 9 bases align to TRBD2. CDR3 region: CASSRVAGVTTQYF. CDR3 nucleotides: TGTGCCAGCAGCAGAGTAGCGGGGGTGACTACGCAGTATTTT.